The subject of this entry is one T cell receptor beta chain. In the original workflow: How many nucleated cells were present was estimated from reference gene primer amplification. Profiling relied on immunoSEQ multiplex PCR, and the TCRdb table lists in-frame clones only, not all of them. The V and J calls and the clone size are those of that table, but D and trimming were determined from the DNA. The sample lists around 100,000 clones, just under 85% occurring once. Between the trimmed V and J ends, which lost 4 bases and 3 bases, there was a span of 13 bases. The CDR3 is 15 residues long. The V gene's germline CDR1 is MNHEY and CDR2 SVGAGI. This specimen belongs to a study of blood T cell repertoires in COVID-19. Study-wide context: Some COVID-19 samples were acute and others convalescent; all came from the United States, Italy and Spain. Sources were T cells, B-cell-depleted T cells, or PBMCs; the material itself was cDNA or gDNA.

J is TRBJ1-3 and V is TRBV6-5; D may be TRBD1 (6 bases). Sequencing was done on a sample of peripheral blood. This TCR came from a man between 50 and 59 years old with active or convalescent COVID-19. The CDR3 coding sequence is TGTGCCAGCAGTTCTGTGCAGGGGAATGGAAACACCATATATTTT. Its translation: CASSSVQGNGNTIYF.